This T cell receptor beta chain originates from a study of T cells after posttransplantation cyclophosphamide. Whole-study results and caveats: Skin or GI-infiltrating T cells shared few TRB sequences with blood. After PTCy, TRB diversity resembled that of CNI/methotrexate controls.

This clone was observed at least ten times. Antigen: not known. Germline CDR1 SGHDT, CDR2 YYEEEE. This CDR3 region has 14 residues. Germline trimming cut 4 bases from V and 9 bases from J; bases unmatched to any gene: 10. This related bone marrow graft donor gave peripheral blood on the day of marrow donation. Some clones are missing from TCRdb's copy, which holds only in-frame ones; the method was immunoSEQ multiplex PCR. The data show approximately 25,000 clones, none appearing only once, with about 4.2% held by the ten largest. The chain links TRBV5-6 to TRBJ2-1, with TRBD2 matching 7 bases. Source material: PBMCs. The sequence came from a woman aged 50 to 65 in good health, CMV-negative, and a related stem cell transplant donor. The DNA for the CDR3 is TGTGCCAGCAGCATCGGGGGAGGGCGCGGTGAGCAGTTCTTC. The encoded protein is CASSIGGGRGEQFF.